This T cell receptor (beta chain) was observed in a study of OX40 agonist ivuxolimab in advanced cancers. This CDR3 is 13 amino acids long. Between the trimmed V and J ends, which lost 0 bases and 1 base, there was a span of 3 bases. CDR1 MNHEY and CDR2 SVGAGI come from the germline V gene. Concerning this clone: Its specificity is unknown.

Baseline was the first blood sampling point, followed by cycle 4 day 1 and cycle 7 day 1. The study's findings and limits: Among expanded peripheral T cells, antigen specificity went undetermined. Partial responders at 0.1-3.0 mg/kg showed near-lowest clonal expansion.

Clones were sequenced by immunoSEQ multiplex PCR, and TCRdb holds only the in-frame ones, with some missing. The repertoire consists of around 62,000 clones, with 65% to 90% occurring once and the leading ten covering 2.4%. The J gene is TRBJ1-1, the V gene TRBV6-5; D unclear. This receptor was taken from an adult with an advanced solid tumor such as melanoma, head and neck, liver or kidney cancer. This material consisted of CD4+ or CD8+ T cells sorted from blood, taken in a trial of the OX40 agonist ivuxolimab. The DNA for the CDR3 is TGTGCCAGCAGTTACTCTTGGAACACTGAAGCTTTCTTT. The encoded protein is CASSYSWNTEAFF.